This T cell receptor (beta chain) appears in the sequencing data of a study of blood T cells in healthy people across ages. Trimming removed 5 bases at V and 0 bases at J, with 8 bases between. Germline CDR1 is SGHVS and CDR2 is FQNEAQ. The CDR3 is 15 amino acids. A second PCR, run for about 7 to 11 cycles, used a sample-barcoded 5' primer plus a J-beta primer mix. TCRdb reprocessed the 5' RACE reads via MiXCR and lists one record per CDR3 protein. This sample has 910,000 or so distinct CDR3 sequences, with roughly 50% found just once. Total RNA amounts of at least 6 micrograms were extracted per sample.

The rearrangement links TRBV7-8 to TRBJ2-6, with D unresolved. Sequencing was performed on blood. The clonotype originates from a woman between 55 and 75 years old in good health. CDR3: CASSPRFSGANVLTF. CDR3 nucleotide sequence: TGTGCCAGCAGCCCTCGGTTCTCTGGGGCCAACGTCCTGACTTTC.